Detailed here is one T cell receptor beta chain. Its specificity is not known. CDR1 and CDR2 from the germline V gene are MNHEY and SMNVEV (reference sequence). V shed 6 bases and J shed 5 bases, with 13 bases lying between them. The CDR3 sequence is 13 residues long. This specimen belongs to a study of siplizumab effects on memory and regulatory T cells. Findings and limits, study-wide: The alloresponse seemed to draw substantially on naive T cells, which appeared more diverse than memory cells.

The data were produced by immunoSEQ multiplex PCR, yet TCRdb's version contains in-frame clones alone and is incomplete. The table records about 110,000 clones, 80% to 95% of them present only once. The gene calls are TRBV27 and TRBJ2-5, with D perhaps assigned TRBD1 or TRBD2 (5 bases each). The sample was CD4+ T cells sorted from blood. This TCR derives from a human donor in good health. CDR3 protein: CASSLKWGETQYF. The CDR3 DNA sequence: TGTGCCAGCAGCCTTAAATGGGGGGAGACCCAGTACTTC.